These 20 T cell receptor beta chains originate from one sample sequenced in a study of cytomegalovirus exposure and HLA in healthy donors. A multiplex PCR was run with 60 Vbeta primers and 13 Jbeta primers. Measured with immunoSEQ multiplex PCR; TCRdb has only the in-frame clones, and not every one. The table includes more than 50,000 clones, less than 75% detected once. The sample consisted of PBMCs. The receptors were gathered from a man aged 50-59 years in good health and CMV-seropositive.

This clone was seen a handful of times. The chain links TRBV5-4 to TRBJ2-4, with D tentatively TRBD1 (6 bases). Germline CDR1 and CDR2: SGHNT and YYREEE (reference sequence). Trimming stripped 9 bases from V and 1 base from J, with 23 bases between. This CDR3 has 17 residues. Here the CDR3 DNA reads TGTGCCACCCAATCTCCTCAAACAGGGAATGCCAAAAACATTCAGTACTTC. It codes for CATQSPQTGNAKNIQYF.

This clone has more than one count but fewer than ten. V is TRBV15 and J is TRBJ1-2; D gene ambiguous. The CDR3 covers 17 residues. V lost 1 base to trimming and J lost 1 base, with 16 bases between them. From germline, CDR1 is LNHNV and CDR2 YYDKDF (reference sequence). DNA of the CDR3: TGTGCCACCAGCAGAGCCCCCCCGGCGGAGAATAACTATGGCTACACCTTC. This sequence encodes CATSRAPPAENNYGYTF. Combining the CDR3 with reference TRBV15 and TRBJ1-2 gives the whole variable domain DAMVIQNPRYQVTQFGKPVTLSCSQTLNHNVMYWYQQKSSQAPKLLFHYYDKDFNNEADTPDNFQSRRPNTSFCFLDIRSPGLGDTAMYLCATSRAPPAENNYGYTFGSGTRLTVV.

The genes are TRBV5-1 and TRBJ2-5, with a possible D match to TRBD1 (6 bases). Trimming took 4 bases from V and 2 from J, leaving 12 bases between them. Germline CDR1 SGHRS, CDR2 YFSETQ. CDR3 size: 14 residues. In DNA form, the CDR3 reads TGCGCCAGCAGCCCCTTACAGGGACAAGAGACCCAGTACTTC. Amino acid sequence: CASSPLQGQETQYF.

The chain has TRBV6-1 and TRBJ1-5, with 7 bases identical to TRBD1. CDR3 length equals 15 residues. Losses at the gene ends were 7 bases for V and 5 bases for J; bases not matched to a gene: 11. Germline V gene sequence: CDR1 MNHNS, CDR2 SASEGT. CDR3 bases: TGTGCCAGCACTCAACAGGGGAATGACGATCAGCCCCAGCATTTT. Translation: CASTQQGNDDQPQHF.

This chain joins TRBV11-3 and TRBJ1-1, with D perhaps matching TRBD1 (5 bases). V was pared by 5 bases and J by 1 base, with 8 bases between. CDR1 SGHNT and CDR2 YENEEA come from the germline V gene. The CDR3 length is 13 residues. The CDR3 protein is CASSPGQNTEAFF. The CDR3 region has the DNA TGTGCCAGCAGCCCTGGACAGAACACTGAAGCTTTCTTT.

This clone was counted only a few times. The V gene is TRBV7-6, the J gene TRBJ2-3, with a tentative D call TRBD2 (5 bases). Germline V lookup: CDR1 SGHVS, CDR2 FNYEAQ. CDR3 size: 16 residues. V shed 5 bases and J shed 0 bases, with 15 bases lying between them. The CDR3 region is CASSPAARASTDTQYF. The CDR3, as DNA: TGTGCCAGCAGCCCTGCCGCGCGGGCTAGCACAGATACGCAGTATTTT.

This clone was detected only a few times. This rearrangement joins TRBV2 to TRBJ2-1; D possibly corresponds to TRBD2 (6 bases). The germline gives CDR1 SNHLY, CDR2 FYNNEI. The CDR3 has 15 amino acids. V dropped 9 bases and J dropped 0 bases, with 15 bases sitting between them. The CDR3 nucleotides are TGTGCCAGTAACGAGAGGGAGGCCTCCTACAATGAGCAGTTCTTC. This translates into CASNEREASYNEQFF.

The chain couples TRBV7-8 to TRBJ2-7, with D unresolved. Germline lookup yields CDR1 SGHVS and CDR2 FQNEAQ. Between the trimmed V and J ends, which lost 5 bases and 4 bases, there was a span of 12 bases. The CDR3 is 13 amino acids. CDR3 DNA sequence: TGTGCCAGCAGCCCCAGGTTCCAGTACGAGCAGTACTTC. Its translation is CASSPRFQYEQYF.

The count of this clone is one. The chain recombines TRBV19 with TRBJ2-1, with D maybe TRBD2 (5 bases). CDR3 length equals 16 residues. V lost 3 bases, J lost 2 bases, and 14 bases lay in between. Per the germline V gene, CDR1 is LNHDA and CDR2 is SQIVND (reference sequence). CDR3 DNA: TGTGCCAGTAGTATCGTGGGCGGGTTAACCTACAATGAGCAGTTCTTC. Encoded protein: CASSIVGGLTYNEQFF.

The chain links TRBV29-1 to TRBJ2-7, with TRBD2 matching over 8 bases. Germline V CDR1 and CDR2: SQVTM, ANQGSEA. V lost 4 bases and J lost 3; bases outside the gene matches: 8. The CDR3 sequence is 14 residues long. The CDR3 nucleotides are TGCAGCGTTGGCGGGGCTAGCGGGCACTACGAGCAGTACTTC. Translated, it gives CSVGGASGHYEQYF.

This rearrangement joins TRBV11-3 to TRBJ2-3; 10 bases align to TRBD2. The CDR3 length is 15 residues. Germline values: CDR1 SGHNT, CDR2 YENEEA. V was clipped by 4 bases and J by 2 bases; unmatched bases: 3. The CDR3 protein is CASSYSGGNTDTQYF. In DNA, the CDR3 is TGTGCCAGCAGCTATAGCGGGGGGAACACAGATACGCAGTATTTT.

This rearrangement joins TRBV5-4 to TRBJ2-3; 9 nucleotides line up with TRBD1. J lost 4 bases, V lost 4 bases, and 7 bases had no gene match. Germline V gene lookup returns CDR1 SGHNT and CDR2 YYREEE (reference sequence). The CDR3 is made up of 15 amino acids. CDR3 coding DNA: TGTGCCAGCAGCCCCACGGGACAGGGCCCAGATACGCAGTATTTT. It is translated as CASSPTGQGPDTQYF.

The J gene is TRBJ2-7, the V gene TRBV29-1; 8 nucleotides match TRBD1. The length of the CDR3 is 13 residues. V lost 6 bases to trimming and J lost 2 bases; unmatched junction nucleotides: 6. Germline V gene lookup returns CDR1 SQVTM and CDR2 ANQGSEA. CDR3 sequence: CSVTRTGPYEQYF. DNA of the CDR3: TGCAGCGTGACGCGGACAGGGCCCTACGAGCAGTACTTC.

The chain uses TRBV19 and TRBJ1-1, with 8 bases fitting TRBD1. Germline V gene data show CDR1 as LNHDA and CDR2 as SQIVND (reference sequence). This CDR3 has 16 amino acids. Trimming took 8 bases from V and 5 from J; bases not matched to a gene: 16. CDR3 loop: CASPIPRPGGDTEAFF. CDR3 coding DNA: TGTGCCAGTCCCATCCCCAGGCCAGGGGGCGATACTGAAGCTTTCTTT.

This rearrangement joins TRBV27 to TRBJ1-2, with 7 bases matching TRBD1. V was pared by 2 bases and J by 4 bases, with 4 bases of the junction left unmatched. This CDR3 has 14 amino acids. Germline V gene sequence: CDR1 MNHEY, CDR2 SMNVEV (reference sequence). CDR3 DNA: TGTGCCAGCAGTTTACGACAGGGAGGCTATGGCTACACCTTC. It translates to CASSLRQGGYGYTF.

The chain couples TRBV6-5 to TRBJ1-1, with 8 positions matching TRBD1. Unmatched junction bases numbered 3, after V lost 2 bases and J lost 1 base. CDR3 length: 15 amino acids. Germline V gene lookup returns CDR1 MNHEY and CDR2 SVGAGI. This CDR3 reads CASSYTQGGNTEAFF. The CDR3 nucleotides are TGTGCCAGCAGTTACACACAGGGGGGGAACACTGAAGCTTTCTTT.

The gene calls are TRBV7-6 and TRBJ1-1, with a possible D match to TRBD1 (6 bases). V lost 5 bases and J lost 7, with 17 bases in between. Germline CDR1 is SGHVS and CDR2 is FNYEAQ. The length of the CDR3 is 14 residues. CDR3 loop: CASSQGQSAFEAFF. The DNA of the CDR3 is TGTGCCAGCAGCCAAGGACAGTCCGCCTTTGAAGCTTTCTTT. Based on the CDR3 plus reference TRBV7-6 and TRBJ1-1, the full variable domain is GAGVSQSPRYKVTKRGQDVALRCDPISGHVSLYWYRQALGQGPEFLTYFNYEAQQDKSGLPNDRFSAERPEGSISTLTIQRTEQRDSAMYRCASSQGQSAFEAFFGQGTRLTVV.

The CDR3 nucleotides are TGTGCCAGCAGCGTAGCTGGAGGGGTAAGCTCTGGAAACACCATATATTTT. This encodes CASSVAGGVSSGNTIYF. The chain is built from TRBV9 and TRBJ1-3; weak D call: TRBD1 (5 bases). Germline loops: CDR1 SGDLS, CDR2 YYNGEE. The CDR3 is 17 residues long. Trimming removed 0 bases at V and 0 bases at J, with 13 bases between. Based on the CDR3 plus reference TRBV9 and TRBJ1-3, the full variable domain is DSGVTQTPKHLITATGQRVTLRCSPRSGDLSVYWYQQSLDQGLQFLIQYYNGEERAKGNILERFSAQQFPDLHSELNLSSLELGDSALYFCASSVAGGVSSGNTIYFGEGSWLTVV.

The J gene is TRBJ2-3, the V gene TRBV9; 10 bases line up with TRBD2. The CDR3 has 14 amino acids. Unmatched junction bases numbered 2, after V lost 1 base and J lost 6 bases. Looked up from germline, CDR1 is SGDLS and CDR2 is YYNGEE. The CDR3 DNA follows: TGTGCCAGCAGCGTATCTAGCGGGGGTGATACGCAGTATTTT. It yields the protein CASSVSSGGDTQYF.

This chain links TRBV27 with TRBJ2-7; tentatively, D is TRBD2 (7 bases). V was trimmed by 6 bases and J by 4 bases, leaving 13 bases between them. Germline lookup yields CDR1 MNHEY and CDR2 SMNVEV (reference sequence). The CDR3 sequence is 13 residues long. The CDR3: CASSSRGGYEQYF. CDR3 nucleotide sequence: TGTGCCAGCAGCTCGAGGGGGGGATACGAGCAGTACTTC.